The clone carrying this T cell receptor (beta chain) is a singleton in its sample. The entry originates in a study of shared clonotypes between healthy human individuals. Several immunoSEQ plates received, in even portions, the genomic DNA of each subset. TCRdb keeps only in-frame clones here, not all; method: immunoSEQ multiplex PCR. The repertoire consists of fewer than 3 million clones, with under 95% occurring once and the leading ten covering approximately 0.41%. Germline CDR1 SGHRS, CDR2 YFSETQ. The CDR3 is 17 residues long. V shed 1 base and J shed 0 bases, with 13 bases lying between them. The sample was naive CD4+ T cells from PBMCs. Noted subset: CD45RA+ positively selected. The sequence was obtained from a man aged 18 to 29 in good health. Some clones in this sample may be carry-over from other donors' samples. The J gene is TRBJ1-4, the V gene TRBV5-1; weak D call: TRBD1 (5 bases). The CDR3, as DNA: TGCGCCAGCAGCTTGTCCGGGGGATGGACAACTAATGAAAAACTGTTTTTT. It yields the protein CASSLSGGWTTNEKLFF.